The clone carrying this T cell receptor beta chain was recorded a few times. Its antigen is still unknown. The sample belongs to a study of blood T cells in healthy people across ages. Study-level points and caveats: The study found more naive CD4+ cells and higher diversity in long-lived than aged donors.

Primers used in a second PCR of roughly 6 to 11 cycles were a sample-barcoded 5' primer and a J-beta primer mix. One entry per CDR3 protein results from TCRdb running MiXCR on the 5' RACE reads. The repertoire holds over a million distinct CDR3 sequences, with almost 60% as singletons. V dropped 5 bases and J dropped 9 bases, with 11 bases sitting between them. The germline CDR1 and CDR2 sequences are MNHEY and SMNVEV (reference sequence). The CDR3 consists of 12 residues. The donors, healthy Caucasians from Russia, were aged about 6 to 100. The J gene is TRBJ2-1, the V gene TRBV27; no definite D call. The TCR sequence derives from a man younger than 35 in good health. The specimen was blood. The CDR3 region is CASSPLSGEQFF. As DNA, the CDR3 is TGTGCCAGCAGTCCTTTGTCGGGTGAGCAGTTCTTC.